This T cell receptor beta chain was recorded in a study of type 1 regulatory T cells. Overall study: This in vitro CD4 product, T-allo10, is enriched for Tr1 cells and alloantigen-specific. Study-wide results and limits: Compared with non-type 1 regulatory T cells, type 1 regulatory T cells showed a more restricted TCR repertoire.

A single record per CDR3 protein comes from TCRdb applying MiXCR to the reads. The sample lists around 5,000 distinct CDR3 sequences; roughly a quarter were seen once. This clonotype is classed as medium-sized. Its antigen is unidentified. Trimming at V came to 3 bases and at J to 4 bases, leaving 0 bases not matched to a gene. This CDR3 spans 13 amino acids. The sequencing input was cultured type 1 regulatory T (Tr1) cells, either the whole culture or a sorted fraction (not recorded which). The genes are TRBV12-3 or TRBV12-4 and TRBJ1-2, with TRBD1 matching 9 bases. The sequence came from a human donor in good health. CDR3 DNA sequence: TGTGCCAGCAGTTTGGGACAGGGCTATGGCTACACCTTC. Its translation: CASSLGQGYGYTF.